Listed here are 21 T cell receptor beta chains from one sample, sequenced in a study of cytomegalovirus exposure and HLA in healthy donors. 60 Vbeta and 13 Jbeta primers were used in PCR. Profiled with immunoSEQ multiplex PCR; TCRdb holds only in-frame clones, not every one. The sample holds around 220,000 clones, roughly 85% seen once. Input material: PBMCs. The receptors originated from a man aged 18 to 29 in good health and CMV-seronegative.

V usage is TRBV9 and J usage is TRBJ1-3, with D possibly matching TRBD1 (5 bases). V was shortened by 3 bases and J by 0 bases, with 13 bases between the two germline ends. Germline values: CDR1 SGDLS, CDR2 YYNGEE. This CDR3 comprises 16 residues. CDR3 DNA sequence: TGTGCCAGCAGCGCTCGGGACTTCCTCTCTGGAAACACCATATATTTT. Translated, it gives CASSARDFLSGNTIYF.

The chain has TRBV9 and TRBJ2-1, with a possible D match to TRBD1 (6 bases). Germline V gene sequence: CDR1 SGDLS, CDR2 YYNGEE. The CDR3 has 14 residues. The germline V and J ends were trimmed by 3 bases and 8 bases, with 15 bases remaining between them. The CDR3 loop reads CASSAIGTPHEQFF. The CDR3 DNA is TGTGCCAGCAGCGCTATCGGGACACCTCATGAGCAGTTCTTC.

The CDR3 protein is CASSLAPGQGQETQYF. The CDR3 coding sequence is TGCGCCAGCAGCTTGGCGCCGGGACAGGGCCAAGAGACCCAGTACTTC. The V gene is TRBV5-1, the J gene TRBJ2-5; 9 bases map to TRBD1. The CDR3 has 16 amino acids. V gave up 0 bases and J gave up 1 base; unmatched junction bases: 4. From germline, CDR1 is SGHRS and CDR2 YFSETQ.

V and J are TRBV29-1 and TRBJ1-1; D is undetermined. This CDR3 contains 11 residues. Germline CDR1 is SQVTM and CDR2 is ANQGSEA. The V gene lost 6 bases and the J gene lost 0 bases, with 5 bases spanning the gap. The CDR3 DNA reads TGCAGCGTAGCAATGAACACTGAAGCTTTCTTT. As protein: CSVAMNTEAFF.

J is TRBJ2-3 and V is TRBV30; TRBD2 aligns across 7 bases. CDR1 is GTSNPN, CDR2 SVGIG, per germline (reference sequence). The ends lost 2 bases at V and 4 bases at J; junction bases unmatched: 12. The CDR3 extends over 16 amino acids. CDR3 residues: CAWSPSSAGAADTQYF. The CDR3 DNA reads as TGTGCCTGGAGTCCGAGTTCTGCGGGAGCGGCAGATACGCAGTATTTT.

The chain combines TRBV30 with TRBJ2-7; 7 bases fit TRBD1. Germline lookup yields CDR1 GTSNPN and CDR2 SVGIG (reference sequence). Trimming took 5 bases from V and 1 from J; bases not matched to a gene: 11. This CDR3 spans 15 amino acids. CDR3 amino acids: CAWASDRAESYEQYF. The CDR3 DNA sequence: TGTGCCTGGGCCTCCGACAGGGCGGAGTCCTACGAGCAGTACTTC.

The chain's CDR3 is CASGLGVTTTDTQYF. In nucleotides, the CDR3 is TGTGCTAGTGGTTTGGGGGTCACTACCACAGATACGCAGTATTTT. V usage is TRBV12-5 and J usage is TRBJ2-3; the D is unclear. CDR1 is LGHNT and CDR2 is FRNRAP in the germline V gene. V gave up 1 base and J gave up 2 bases, with 10 bases separating them. The CDR3 spans 15 residues.

The chain combines TRBV6-5 with TRBJ2-7; 8 bases map to TRBD1. The CDR3 runs 14 residues. Trimming removed 4 bases from V and 3 bases from J; junction bases left unmatched: 5. Germline lookup yields CDR1 MNHEY and CDR2 SVGAGI. CDR3 region: CASSSWTGIYEQYF. In DNA form, the CDR3 reads TGTGCCAGCAGTTCCTGGACAGGGATCTACGAGCAGTACTTC.

V usage is TRBV7-3 and J usage is TRBJ2-5; D call uncertain. This CDR3 has 13 amino acids. Germline CDR1 and CDR2: SGHTA and FQGTGA. With 1 base removed from V and 3 bases from J, the gap between germline ends came to 6 bases. CDR3: CASSLNTKETQYF. CDR3 sequence (DNA): TGTGCCAGCAGCTTAAACACGAAAGAGACCCAGTACTTC.

The rearrangement links TRBV7-9 to TRBJ2-1, with a weak D call TRBD2 (6 bases). The V gene lost 2 bases and the J gene lost 3 bases, with 11 bases spanning the gap. This CDR3 region has 15 residues. CDR1 is SEHNR, CDR2 FQNEAQ, per germline (reference sequence). The CDR3, as DNA: TGTGCCAGCAGCTTACGGGGGTTGGGCTACAATGAGCAGTTCTTC. Translated, it gives CASSLRGLGYNEQFF.

This clone has only a few counts. The J gene is TRBJ1-3, the V gene TRBV5-6; 9 nucleotides agree with TRBD1. Germline V gives CDR1 SGHDT, CDR2 YYEEEE. CDR3 length: 19 amino acids. After removal of 3 bases from V and 0 bases from J, the junction contained 13 bases not matched to a gene. Here the CDR3 reads CASSSTGTGPTLSGNTIYF. CDR3 bases: TGTGCCAGCAGCTCTACCGGGACAGGGCCAACTCTCTCTGGAAACACCATATATTTT. Complete variable domain (other parts from reference TRBV5-6 and TRBJ1-3): DAGVTQSPTHLIKTRGQQVTLRCSPKSGHDTVSWYQQALGQGPQFIFQYYEEEERQRGNFPDRFSGHQFPNYSSELNVNALLLGDSALYLCASSSTGTGPTLSGNTIYFGEGSWLTVV.

CDR3 bases: TGTGCCAGCAGTTTTGGACTCAATCAGCCCCAGCATTTT. Its translation: CASSFGLNQPQHF. The chain joins TRBV27 to TRBJ1-5, with D unresolved. The CDR3 extends over 13 amino acids. Germline-derived CDR1 and CDR2 are MNHEY and SMNVEV (reference sequence). V lost 3 bases, J lost 3 bases, and 6 bases lay in between.

This chain uses TRBV29-1 with TRBJ1-3; 8 nucleotides match TRBD1. The CDR3 extends over 16 amino acids. V lost 6 bases, J lost 11 bases, and 21 bases stayed unmatched. Germline CDR1 SQVTM, CDR2 ANQGSEA. The CDR3 DNA follows: TGCAGCGTCCTTACCGCCGGGACAGGCAGCGCTTTGTCCATATATTTT. It is translated as CSVLTAGTGSALSIYF.

This CDR3 reads CATSRDREGGETQYF. The DNA of the CDR3 is TGTGCCACCAGCAGAGACAGGGAAGGAGGGGAGACCCAGTACTTC. The gene calls are TRBV15 and TRBJ2-5, with a tentative D call TRBD2 (6 bases). Trimming pared 0 bases from V and 5 bases from J, leaving 13 bases between. The CDR3 is 15 residues long. CDR1 is LNHNV, CDR2 YYDKDF, per germline (reference sequence).

This chain joins TRBV30 and TRBJ1-5, with a possible D match to TRBD1 (5 bases). The germline gives CDR1 GTSNPN, CDR2 SVGIG (reference sequence). The CDR3 is 13 amino acids. V was cut by 0 bases and J by 5 bases, with 8 bases left in between. The CDR3 reads CAWSVQGHQPQHF. CDR3 nucleotides: TGTGCCTGGAGTGTTCAGGGTCATCAGCCCCAGCATTTT.

The chain carries TRBV7-2 and TRBJ2-2; 9 nucleotides match TRBD2. CDR3 length: 17 amino acids. Trimming removed 5 bases from V and 1 base from J; junction bases left unmatched: 8. Germline V CDR1 and CDR2: SGHTA, FQGNSA. CDR3 DNA sequence: TGTGCCAGCAGCGCCTGGGGAGCGGGGGGGAACACCGGGGAGCTGTTTTTT. This gives the protein CASSAWGAGGNTGELFF.

This clone has a handful of counts. The chain joins TRBV28 to TRBJ1-2; TRBD1 might be the D (6 bases). V lost 5 bases to trimming and J lost 4 bases, with 17 bases between them. From germline, CDR1 is MDHEN and CDR2 SYDVKM. The CDR3 is 15 amino acids. CDR3 in amino acids: CASSLGRGWGYGYTF. In nucleotides, the CDR3 is TGTGCCAGCAGTCTCGGGAGGGGGTGGGGCTATGGCTACACCTTC.

The V and J genes are TRBV18 and TRBJ2-7; D is perhaps TRBD2 (5 bases). Germline V gene sequence: CDR1 KGHSH, CDR2 LQKENI. V lost 3 bases and J 4 bases, leaving 16 bases between the germline ends. CDR3 length: 15 residues. CDR3 sequence (DNA): TGTGCCAGCTCACCCGGCCCGGAGTCGGGGTACGAGCAGTACTTC. Its translation is CASSPGPESGYEQYF.

This chain links TRBV5-4 with TRBJ2-3; D possibly corresponds to TRBD2 (5 bases). CDR1 SGHNT and CDR2 YYREEE come from the germline V gene (reference sequence). This CDR3 comprises 14 residues. The V gene lost 1 base and the J gene lost 4 bases, with 10 bases spanning the gap. CDR3 region: CASSLFLAADTQYF. CDR3 bases: TGTGCCAGCAGCTTGTTCCTAGCAGCAGATACGCAGTATTTT.

This clone has just a few counts. This sequence joins TRBV4-3 and TRBJ2-3, with D hard to call. The CDR3 loop spans 17 amino acids. Trimming cost V 1 base and J 2 bases, with 16 bases left between them. Germline V gene data show CDR1 as LGHNA and CDR2 as YSLEER. As DNA, the CDR3 is TGCGCCAGCAGCCAAGGAGCTAGTGCTGTGGCCACAGATACGCAGTATTTT. Amino acid sequence: CASSQGASAVATDTQYF.

The chain has TRBV25-1 and TRBJ2-5, with D maybe TRBD1 (6 bases). Matching the DNA end better, TRBJ2-7 makes the J call doubtful. CDR3 length: 14 residues. CDR1 is MGHDK, CDR2 SYGVNS, per germline. The CDR3 region is CASSETTGKDEQYF. For the CDR3, the DNA is TGTGCCAGCAGTGAAACAACAGGGAAAGACGAGCAGTACTTC.